The rows below give T cell receptor beta chains drawn from one sample of a study of breast tumors, draining lymph nodes, adjacent tissues. TCRdb reprocessed the multiplex PCR reads via MiXCR and lists one record per CDR3 protein. The table includes some 200,000 distinct CDR3 sequences, approximately 33% detected once. The sample consisted of axillary lymph node tissue. These receptors all stem from a female donor with breast cancer. Some clones in this sample may be carry-over from other donors' samples. CDR3s include the opening cysteine and the closing phenylalanine or tryptophan. The order of the fields is D gene, J gene, V gene, clone size, CDR3 DNA, CDR3 protein. A D gene is named only where the DNA matches it firmly. Clone size is stated in some rows and not others, as once, few, many or a class when expanded.

TRBD2 TRBJ2-3 TRBV24-1 many TGTGCCACCAGTGGGTCTAGCGGGACCACAGATACGCAGTATTTT CATSGSSGTTDTQYF
NA TRBJ2-7 TRBV20-1 many TGCAGTGCGGGAACGGACGAGCAGTACTTC CSAGTDEQYF
TRBD1 TRBJ1-5 TRBV25-1 NA TGTGCTAGGGAGGGACAGGGGGCGAAGCAGCCCCAGCATTTT CAREGQGAKQPQHF
TRBD1 TRBJ1-2 TRBV20-1 many TGCACCGCGCTACAGGGGAACTATGGCTACACCTTC CTALQGNYGYTF
TRBD2 TRBJ2-2 TRBV20-1 many TGCAGTGCTAGTAGCGGGGCGAGGGACACCGGGGAGCTGTTTTTT CSASSGARDTGELFF
NA TRBJ1-6 TRBV7-9 NA TGTGCCAGCAGCTTAGTTTCCGGGACTAATTCACCCCTCCACTTT CASSLVSGTNSPLHF
NA TRBJ1-4 TRBV7-9 NA TGTGCCAGAAGAATAGGGGAACTGTTTTTT CARRIGELFF
TRBD2 TRBJ2-3 TRBV5-6 NA TGTGCCAGCAACAGAAGGGGGCAGGCTAGCGGGGTTGGTTGGACAGATACGCAGTATTTT CASNRRGQASGVGWTDTQYF
TRBD2 TRBJ2-1 TRBV29-1 many TGCAGCGTCTCACTAGCGGGGGGTTACAATGAGCAGTTCTTC CSVSLAGGYNEQFF
NA TRBJ2-5 TRBV4-3 NA TGCGCCAGCAGCCAAACGGGGTCCGGAGAGACCCAGAACTTC CASSQTGSGETQNF
TRBD2 TRBJ2-3 TRBV5-5 many TGTGCCAGCAGCTTGTGGCTAGCGGAGACAGATACGCAGTATTTT CASSLWLAETDTQYF
NA TRBJ1-2 TRBV5-8 many TGTGCCAGCAGCTTTAGGAGCTATGGCTACACCTTC CASSFRSYGYTF
TRBD2 TRBJ2-2 TRBV7-3 many TGTGCCAGCAGCTCATCTAGCGGGGGGATCACCGGGGAGCTGTTTTTT CASSSSSGGITGELFF